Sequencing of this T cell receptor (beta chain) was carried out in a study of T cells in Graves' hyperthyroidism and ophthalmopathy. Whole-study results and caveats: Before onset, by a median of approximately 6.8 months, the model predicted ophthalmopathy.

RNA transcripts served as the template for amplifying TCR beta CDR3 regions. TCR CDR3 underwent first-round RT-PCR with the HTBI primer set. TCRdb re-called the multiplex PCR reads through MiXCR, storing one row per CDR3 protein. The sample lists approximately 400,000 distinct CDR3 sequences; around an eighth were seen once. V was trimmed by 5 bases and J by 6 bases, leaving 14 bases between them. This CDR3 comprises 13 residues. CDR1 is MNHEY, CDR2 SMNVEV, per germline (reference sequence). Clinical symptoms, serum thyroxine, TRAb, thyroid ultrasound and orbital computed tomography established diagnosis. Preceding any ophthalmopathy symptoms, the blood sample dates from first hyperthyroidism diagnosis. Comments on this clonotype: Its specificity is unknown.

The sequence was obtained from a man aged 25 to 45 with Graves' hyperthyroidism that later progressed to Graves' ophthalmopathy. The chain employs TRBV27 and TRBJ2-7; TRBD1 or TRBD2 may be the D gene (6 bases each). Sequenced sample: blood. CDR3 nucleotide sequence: TGTGCCAGCAGTACCGGAGGGGGTCGCGAGCAGTACTTC. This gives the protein CASSTGGGREQYF.